The 17 T cell receptor beta chains below all came from one sample that was sequenced in a study of blood T cells in healthy people across ages. The use of a sample-barcoded 5' primer and a J-beta primer mix characterized a second PCR of about 7 to 12 cycles. A single record per CDR3 protein comes from TCRdb applying MiXCR to the 5' RACE reads. The data hold just over 1 million distinct CDR3 sequences, with under 55% observed a single time. The sequenced sample was blood. The receptor source for this set is a woman aged 55-69 years in good health.

This clonotype showed up just a few times. The chain combines TRBV20-1 with TRBJ2-7, with 11 bases lining up with TRBD2. The CDR3 contains 14 residues. V trimming: 6 bases; J trimming: 3 bases; junction bases outside the gene matches: 7. Germline CDR1 reads DFQATT; CDR2 reads SNEGSKA (reference sequence). CDR3 loop: CSAELAGGNYEQYF. The CDR3 DNA sequence: TGCAGTGCAGAGCTAGCGGGAGGAAACTACGAGCAGTACTTC.

This clonotype has only a few counts. The chain combines TRBV11-2 with TRBJ2-7; TRBD1 aligns across 9 bases. Trimming cost V 6 bases and J 3 bases; bases outside gene matches: 9. CDR3 size: 15 residues. Germline CDR1 and CDR2: SGHAT and FQNNGV. The CDR3 here is CASRDKTGGGYEQYF. The CDR3 region has the DNA TGTGCCAGCAGGGATAAGACAGGGGGAGGCTACGAGCAGTACTTC.

This clonotype appeared a few times. The genes are TRBV7-9 and TRBJ2-5; a weak D match, TRBD1 (6 bases). Judging by the DNA end, TRBJ2-7 fits better; the J call may be wrong. The CDR3 sequence is 14 residues long. In germline, CDR1 is SEHNR, CDR2 FQNEAQ (reference sequence). The DNA for the CDR3 is TGTGCCAGCAGCCCACCTACAGGGTCTGACGAGCAGTACTTC. Translation gives CASSPPTGSDEQYF.

For this clonotype: One base away lies a much larger clone, so this may be a sequencing read error. This chain joins TRBV7-2 and TRBJ2-3; D is ambiguous. Between the trimmed V and J ends, which lost 4 bases and 3 bases, there was a span of 8 bases. CDR1 and CDR2 (germline): SGHTA, FQGNSA. The CDR3 is made up of 13 amino acids. In DNA, the CDR3 is TGTGCCAGCAGCTGCGTAGGGACAGATACGCAGTATTTT. Amino acids: CASSCVGTDTQYF. The variable domain in full, with the rest retrieved from reference TRBV7-2 and TRBJ2-3, is GAGVSQSPSNKVTEKGKDVELRCDPISGHTALYWYRQSLGQGLEFLIYFQGNSAPDKSGLPSDRFSAERTGGSVSTLTIQRTQQEDSAVYLCASSCVGTDTQYFGPGTRLTVL.

This clonotype was seen more than once but under ten times. This chain joins TRBV11-2 and TRBJ2-7; TRBD1 matches at 12 bases. Trimming at V came to 0 bases and at J to 5 bases, leaving 11 bases not matched to a gene. This CDR3 comprises 18 residues. Per the germline V gene, CDR1 is SGHAT and CDR2 is FQNNGV. CDR3 sequence reads: CASSLEKGTGGPQDEQYF. Here the CDR3 DNA reads TGTGCCAGCAGCTTAGAAAAAGGGACAGGGGGCCCCCAGGACGAGCAGTACTTC.

The chain employs TRBV9 and TRBJ1-2; no firm D call. This CDR3 spans 11 amino acids. V was cut by 5 bases and J by 3 bases, with 5 bases left in between. Germline V gives CDR1 SGDLS, CDR2 YYNGEE. CDR3 bases: TGTGCCAGCAGATCGCACTATGGCTACACCTTC. Protein sequence: CASRSHYGYTF.

This chain joins TRBV12-3 or TRBV12-4 and TRBJ2-7; D is perhaps TRBD1 (6 bases). The end of the DNA aligns better with TRBJ2-5, so the J call may be wrong. The CDR3 covers 13 residues. The CDR3 loop is CASSSGQLGTQYF. The CDR3 nucleotides are TGTGCCAGCAGCAGCGGACAGCTTGGGACCCAGTACTTC.

A few counts support this clonotype. V usage is TRBV12-3 or TRBV12-4 and J usage is TRBJ2-7; D is unclear. Trimming took 5 bases from V and 2 from J, leaving 10 bases between them. The CDR3 has 13 amino acids. CDR3 coding DNA: TGTGCCAGCAGTAGTAATGAGGCCTACGAGCAGTACTTC. Encoded protein: CASSSNEAYEQYF.

The chain links TRBV28 to TRBJ1-2; a possible D gene is TRBD1 (5 bases). The CDR3 covers 12 residues. Germline values: CDR1 MDHEN, CDR2 SYDVKM. Trimming took off 10 bases at V and 4 bases at J, with 13 bases between the two ends. The CDR3 DNA reads as TGTGCCACGAGGGGCAACTTCTATGGCTACACCTTC. It is translated as CATRGNFYGYTF.

This clonotype came up a few times. The rearrangement links TRBV10-3 to TRBJ2-5, with D possibly called TRBD1 or TRBD2 (5 bases each). With 2 bases removed from V and 2 bases from J, the gap between germline ends came to 9 bases. This CDR3 is built from 14 residues. CDR1 and CDR2 (germline): ENHRY, SYGVKD. The CDR3 bases are TGTGCCATCAGTGAGGGGGGATCTCAAGAGACCCAGTACTTC. Translating it yields CAISEGGSQETQYF.

The chain carries TRBV20-1 and TRBJ2-1; D might be TRBD1 or TRBD2, each matching 5 bases. CDR3 length: 14 residues. CDR1 is DFQATT and CDR2 is SNEGSKA in the germline V gene (reference sequence). Trimming took 1 base from V and 9 from J, leaving 16 bases between them. In DNA, the CDR3 is TGCAGTGCTAGAGTTCCCACGGGGCGCCGTGAGCAGTTCTTC. It translates to CSARVPTGRREQFF.

The chain links TRBV12-3 or TRBV12-4 to TRBJ2-1; D ambiguous. With 5 bases removed from V and 11 bases from J, the gap between germline ends came to 16 bases. This CDR3 region has 13 residues. The CDR3 DNA reads as TGTGCCAGCAGTCCCTCCCGAATTGTGCAGCAGTTCTTC. Encoded protein: CASSPSRIVQQFF.

The chain has TRBV20-1 and TRBJ1-4; D perhaps matches TRBD1 (6 bases). The CDR3 spans 16 residues. Looked up from germline, CDR1 is DFQATT and CDR2 is SNEGSKA (reference sequence). The germline V and J ends were trimmed by 1 base and 4 bases, with 16 bases remaining between them. CDR3 protein: CSARATRGQRNEKLFF. In DNA form, the CDR3 reads TGCAGTGCTAGAGCTACTCGCGGACAGCGTAATGAAAAACTGTTTTTT.

This clonotype was counted only a few times. The chain links TRBV7-2 to TRBJ2-5; 11 nucleotides agree with TRBD2. The DNA end is a closer match to TRBJ2-7, so the J assignment may be wrong. CDR3 size: 16 residues. The germline gives CDR1 SGHTA, CDR2 FQGNSA. The CDR3 protein is CASSLNPSGRSHEQYF. Written as DNA, the CDR3 is TGTGCCAGCAGCTTAAATCCTAGCGGGAGGAGTCACGAGCAGTACTTC.

This clonotype was detected only a few times. The rearrangement joins TRBV5-8 to TRBJ2-7; a weak D match, TRBD1 (6 bases). This CDR3 region has 15 residues. Germline V gives CDR1 SGHTS, CDR2 YDEGEE. Trimming pared 0 bases from V and 1 base from J, leaving 11 bases between. In nucleotides, the CDR3 is TGTGCCAGCAGCTTGGATCTCGGGACATCCTACGAGCAGTACTTC. This codes for CASSLDLGTSYEQYF.

The CDR3 protein is CASSWAGETGELFF. CDR3 bases: TGTGCCAGCAGCTGGGCGGGAGAAACCGGGGAGCTGTTTTTT. The V and J genes are TRBV6-5 and TRBJ2-2; 7 bases fit TRBD2. The CDR3 is made up of 14 amino acids. The germline V gene has CDR1 MNHEY and CDR2 SVGAGI. The trim removed 6 bases at V and 5 bases at J, leaving 6 bases unmatched.

The CDR3 region has the DNA TGTGCCGTTCTCACCCGGGTTGGTAATGAAAAACTGTTTTTT. Residues: CAVLTRVGNEKLFF. The rearrangement joins TRBV7-9 to TRBJ1-4; D unresolved. V lost 11 bases and J lost 4, with 17 bases in between. The germline gives CDR1 SEHNR, CDR2 FQNEAQ (reference sequence). This CDR3 has 14 amino acids.